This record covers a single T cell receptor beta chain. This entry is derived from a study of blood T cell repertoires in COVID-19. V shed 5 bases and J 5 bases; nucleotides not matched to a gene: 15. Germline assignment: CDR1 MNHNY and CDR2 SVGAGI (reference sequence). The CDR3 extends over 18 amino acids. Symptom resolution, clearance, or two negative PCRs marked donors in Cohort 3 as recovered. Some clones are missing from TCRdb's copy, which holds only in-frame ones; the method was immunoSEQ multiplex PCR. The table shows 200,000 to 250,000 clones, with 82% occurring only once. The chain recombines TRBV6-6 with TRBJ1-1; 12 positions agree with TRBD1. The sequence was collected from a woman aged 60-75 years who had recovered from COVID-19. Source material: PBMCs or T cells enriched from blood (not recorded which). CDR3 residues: CASSPPPGTGGRRTEAFF. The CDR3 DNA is TGTGCCAGCAGTCCACCACCCGGGACAGGGGGCAGGAGGACTGAAGCTTTCTTT.